Below, 6 T cell receptor beta chains from the same sample are listed, as sequenced in a study of beta chain features in type 1 diabetes. Expressed TCRB transcripts were sequenced because the isolated RNA had all been reverse transcribed beforehand. Some clones are missing from TCRdb's copy, which holds only in-frame ones; the method was immunoSEQ multiplex PCR. The sample lists a few hundred thousand clones; about 15% were seen once. The sample was naive CD4+ T cells from blood. These receptors originate from a woman aged 18-29 years in good health.

The table lists this clone with a few counts. V gene TRBV25-1 combines with J gene TRBJ1-1; D might be TRBD1 (6 bases). CDR1 is MGHDK, CDR2 SYGVNS, per germline. This CDR3 contains 14 residues. Between the trimmed V and J ends, which lost 6 bases and 1 base, there was a span of 12 bases. The CDR3 sequence is CASRGAQRNTEAFF. The CDR3 nucleotides are TGTGCCAGCAGGGGGGCCCAGCGGAACACTGAAGCTTTCTTT. Using reference TRBV25-1 and TRBJ1-1 for the parts outside the CDR3, the full variable domain is EADIYQTPRYLVIGTGKKITLECSQTMGHDKMYWYQQDPGMELHLIHYSYGVNSTEKGDLSSESTVSRIRTEHFPLTLESARPSHTSQYLCASRGAQRNTEAFFGQGTRLTVV.

The chain combines TRBV5-1 with TRBJ1-1; D unclear. Germline V gene lookup returns CDR1 SGHRS and CDR2 YFSETQ. Trimming took 0 bases from V and 2 from J, leaving 14 bases between them. The CDR3 loop spans 16 amino acids. In nucleotides, the CDR3 is TGCGCCAGCAGCTTGGAGCAGATTGGGAGAAACACTGAAGCTTTCTTT. This translates into CASSLEQIGRNTEAFF.

This clone was counted a few times. This rearrangement joins TRBV7-9 to TRBJ2-6, with TRBD2 as a possible D gene (5 bases). The germline V gene encodes CDR1 SEHNR and CDR2 FQNEAQ (reference sequence). V lost 8 bases to trimming and J lost 0 bases, with 5 bases between them. The CDR3 totals 13 residues. CDR3 sequence reads: CASGSSGANVLTF. In DNA form, the CDR3 reads TGTGCCAGCGGGAGCTCTGGGGCCAACGTCCTGACTTTC. The full variable domain, rest sourced from reference TRBV7-9 and TRBJ2-6, is DTGVSQNPRHKITKRGQNVTFRCDPISEHNRLYWYRQTLGQGPEFLTYFQNEAQLEKSRLLSDRFSAERPKGSFSTLEIQRTEQGDSAMYLCASGSSGANVLTFGAGSRLTVL.

The chain has TRBV30 and TRBJ1-4; D is ambiguous. CDR1 is GTSNPN and CDR2 is SVGIG in the germline V gene (reference sequence). This CDR3 contains 14 residues. The ends were cut back, 2 bases at V and 2 bases at J, with 9 bases in the middle. This CDR3 is CAWSLSGTNEKLFF. CDR3 nucleotide sequence: TGTGCCTGGAGTCTCTCAGGCACTAATGAAAAACTGTTTTTT.

This clone was counted between two and nine times. The chain is built from TRBV28 and TRBJ2-1, with TRBD1 matching over 9 bases. The CDR3 spans 16 residues. J gave up 6 bases and V 5 bases, and 11 bases lay outside the gene matches. Germline values: CDR1 MDHEN, CDR2 SYDVKM. CDR3 DNA: TGTGCCAGCAGTACTACCGGGACAGGGTTTATCAATGAGCAGTTCTTC. Protein: CASSTTGTGFINEQFF.

This clone was counted only a few times. The V and J genes are TRBV29-1 and TRBJ2-7, with 7 bases identical to TRBD1. The J segment lost 2 bases and the V segment lost 0 bases, leaving 4 bases of the junction unmatched. CDR3 length equals 14 residues. Germline V gene sequence: CDR1 SQVTM, CDR2 ANQGSEA. The CDR3: CSVEEVQGAYEQYF. As DNA, the CDR3 is TGCAGCGTTGAAGAAGTCCAGGGGGCCTACGAGCAGTACTTC.